This T cell receptor beta chain was found in a study of beta chain features in type 1 diabetes. Across the whole study: The examined sorted cells totaled around 100 million across samples. Findings and caveats of the study: Any HLA effect on TCRB rearrangement was left unresolved by small sub-analyses. The study found that naive, central memory and Treg TCRB repertoires appeared more similar in patients than in healthy donors.

Germline CDR1 GTSNPN, CDR2 SVGIG (reference sequence). Trimming cost V 3 bases and J 6 bases; bases outside gene matches: 8. This CDR3 has 14 amino acids. All sorted populations exceeded 95% purity. Of the isolated RNA, all was reverse transcribed, and so the sequenced material was expressed TCRB transcripts. Profiled with immunoSEQ multiplex PCR; TCRdb holds only in-frame clones, not every one. This table has 400,000 to 600,000 clones, 25% to 35% appearing once. This clone was seen a few times. Its specificity is unknown. The chain recombines TRBV30 with TRBJ2-3, with 8 bases matching TRBD1. The material sequenced was naive CD4+ T cells from blood. This receptor was taken from a man between 18 and 29 years old in good health. CDR3 sequence reads: CAWSLDRASDTQYF. The CDR3 nucleotides read TGTGCCTGGAGCTTGGACAGGGCCTCGGATACGCAGTATTTT. Filled out from reference TRBV30 and TRBJ2-3, the complete variable domain reads SQTIHQWPATLVQPVGSPLSLECTVEGTSNPNLYWYRQAAGRGLQLLFYSVGIGQISSEVPQNLSASRPQDRQFILSSKKLLLSDSGFYLCAWSLDRASDTQYFGPGTRLTVL.